A selection of T cell receptor beta chains follows, all from one sample in a study of blood T cell repertoires in COVID-19. Libraries were prepared by immunoSEQ multiplex PCR; TCRdb keeps only in-frame clonotypes and omits some of them. The data hold 150,000 to 200,000 clones, with approximately 80% observed a single time. Sequencing was carried out using peripheral blood. These receptors all stem from a woman aged 65 to 85 with COVID-19, enrolled during active disease. Each CDR3 is given without its conserved first and last residue. A D gene is named only where the DNA matches it firmly. Size values are once, few and many counts, or a class for expanded clones, and some rows have none.

V gene,D gene,clone size,J gene,CDR3 protein
TRBV27,.,.,TRBJ2-2,ASSLVRANTGELF
TRBV12-3/TRBV12-4,.,.,TRBJ2-5,ASSYSSGTQY
TRBV6-6,TRBD1,few,TRBJ1-1,ASRPGQVSLIEAF
TRBV19,TRBD1,.,TRBJ1-6,ASKGQGSYNSPLH
TRBV2,.,.,TRBJ2-4,ASSENRGLAKNIQY
TRBV7-2,.,.,TRBJ1-3,ASSPRQHLSGNTIY
TRBV7-9,TRBD2,few,TRBJ2-3,ASSSGAGAPDTQY
TRBV6-6,TRBD1,.,TRBJ2-7,ASRYTVAGGYEQY
TRBV14,.,.,TRBJ2-6,ASSQGFLGAGANVLT
TRBV11-2,.,.,TRBJ2-7,ASSAGQHYEQY
TRBV3-1/TRBV3-2,.,few,TRBJ1-6,ASSQQGWNSPLH
TRBV18,.,.,TRBJ1-4,ASSPRVNPNEKLF
TRBV9,.,.,TRBJ2-6,ASSPQNRGIPGANVLT
TRBV27,.,.,TRBJ2-7,ASIGSSTQQY
TRBV3-1/TRBV3-2,.,.,TRBJ1-6,ASSQTGWKSSYNSPLH
TRBV6-6,TRBD2,.,TRBJ2-3,ASSYRSGRQDTQY
TRBV7-6,TRBD2,.,TRBJ2-5,ASSGTGLSETQY
TRBV28,.,.,TRBJ1-1,ASRSYRVGTEAF
TRBV6-5,.,.,TRBJ1-5,ASSYKGGGNQPQH
TRBV19,.,.,TRBJ1-1,ASSFRVSTEAF
TRBV29-1,TRBD1,few,TRBJ1-1,SAGTANTEAF
TRBV19,.,few,TRBJ1-2,ASSWQGWYGYT
TRBV28,.,.,TRBJ1-6,ASSPSWTDFYNSPLH
TRBV6-1,.,.,TRBJ1-2,ASSEYEDYGYT
TRBV28,TRBD1,few,TRBJ1-1,ASSPGTAIMNTEAF
TRBV24-1,TRBD2,.,TRBJ2-5,ATSDPAGRVQETQY
TRBV10-3,TRBD2,.,TRBJ2-5,AARAGTSGRFETQY
TRBV4-2,.,.,TRBJ2-5,ASSQVPQQETQY
TRBV11-1,.,.,TRBJ2-5,ASSKRVSVKQETQY
TRBV27,.,once,TRBJ1-2,ASSQQWYYGYT
TRBV30,.,.,TRBJ2-3,AWRPTGTGTDTQY
TRBV6-5,.,.,TRBJ2-5,ASQGTTETQY
TRBV19,.,.,TRBJ2-4,ASSSGNIQY
TRBV6-5,.,.,TRBJ2-7,ASNPAATGSDEQY
TRBV5-1,TRBD2,.,TRBJ2-3,ASSWIAGGLTDTQY
TRBV30,TRBD1,.,TRBJ1-3,AWSSQQGAGGNTIY
TRBV19,TRBD1,.,TRBJ1-6,ASSLDGTGSSSYNSPLH
TRBV10-2,.,.,TRBJ1-3,ASSESGVGNTIY
TRBV30,.,.,TRBJ2-3,AWNAKMVTGADTQY
TRBV5-1,.,.,TRBJ1-1,ASSSWEVWRWGHTEAF
TRBV18,TRBD1,once,TRBJ2-7,ASSPRDRPVEQY
TRBV2,.,few,TRBJ1-3,ASSEGAVSGNTIY
TRBV6-5,.,.,TRBJ1-2,ASSSTRANYGYT
TRBV5-1,.,.,TRBJ1-1,ASSADFTTPRNTEAF
TRBV2,TRBD1,.,TRBJ1-6,ASRGTGSLDSPLH
TRBV7-2,TRBD2,once,TRBJ2-5,ASSPRAGKGETQY
TRBV2,TRBD2,.,TRBJ2-1,ASRSWGSGRASNEQF
TRBV29-1,.,.,TRBJ2-1,SVRPRVFSYNEQF
TRBV7-9,.,.,TRBJ2-5,ASSLNREQTQY
TRBV28,TRBD1,.,TRBJ2-5,ASSLYGTVGETQY
TRBV18,.,.,TRBJ1-2,ASSPPGFNYGYT
TRBV4-1,TRBD2,.,TRBJ2-1,ASSQDRAGGYNEQF
TRBV27,.,.,TRBJ2-7,ASSLKRGTYEQY
TRBV6-5,TRBD2,.,TRBJ2-3,ASSTLAGASDTQY
TRBV16,.,.,TRBJ1-1,ASSQSRSTEAF
TRBV3-1/TRBV3-2,.,once,TRBJ2-1,ASSQVGAPYNEQF
TRBV6-1,TRBD1,few,TRBJ1-1,ASSDTTGEVNTEAF